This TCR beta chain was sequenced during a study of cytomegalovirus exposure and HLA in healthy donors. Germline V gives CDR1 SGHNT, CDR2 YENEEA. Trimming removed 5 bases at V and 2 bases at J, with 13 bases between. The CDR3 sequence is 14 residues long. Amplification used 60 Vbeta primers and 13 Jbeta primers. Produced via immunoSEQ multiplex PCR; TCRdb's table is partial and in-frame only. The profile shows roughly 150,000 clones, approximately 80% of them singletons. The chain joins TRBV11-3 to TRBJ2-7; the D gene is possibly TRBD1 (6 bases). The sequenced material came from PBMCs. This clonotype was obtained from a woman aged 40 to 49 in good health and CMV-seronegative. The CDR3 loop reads CASSIRGDTYEQYF. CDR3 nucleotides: TGTGCCAGCAGCATACGAGGGGACACCTACGAGCAGTACTTC. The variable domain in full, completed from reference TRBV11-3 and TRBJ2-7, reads EAGVVQSPRYKIIEKKQPVAFWCNPISGHNTLYWYLQNLGQGPELLIRYENEEAVDDSQLPKDRFSAERLKGVDSTLKIQPAELGDSAVYLCASSIRGDTYEQYFGPGTRLTVT.